Here is one T cell receptor (beta chain) with its context. Its cognate antigen is unknown. Stated treatment: 15 to 20 received Ad26.COV2.S at low or high dose, single or two shots; several received placebo; per-sample allocation not given. Samples came from day 63 after the first vaccine or placebo injection. These data are taken from a study of Ad26.COV2.S vaccination and SARS-CoV-2 variants. Study-level information: Donor was in the COV1001 Ad26.COV2.S trial arm. Intramuscularly, Ad26.COV2.S was given either once or twice, 56 days apart. The study's findings and limits: Reported post-vaccination CD8+ and CD4+ T cell responses to spike showed substantial breadth. Total T cell responses may have been underestimated by the TCR breadth and depth analyses.

The germline CDR1 and CDR2 sequences are SGHTA and FQGTGA. This CDR3 has 11 residues. The V end was cut by 2 bases, the J end by 14 bases, with 10 bases between. Using immunoSEQ multiplex PCR, the repertoire was profiled, and TCRdb retains in-frame clones only, with some absent. The sample consists of 350,000 to 500,000 clones, 75% to 95% of them appearing once. This TCR derives from a person aged 18-60 years who received the Ad26.COV2.S COVID-19 vaccine or a placebo. Source: peripheral blood, taken in a trial of Ad26.COV2.S vaccine versus placebo. The V and J genes are TRBV7-3 and TRBJ2-1; D is perhaps TRBD1 (6 bases). The CDR3 spells CASSLGGGKFF. The CDR3 nucleotides read TGTGCCAGCAGCTTAGGTGGGGGCAAGTTCTTC.